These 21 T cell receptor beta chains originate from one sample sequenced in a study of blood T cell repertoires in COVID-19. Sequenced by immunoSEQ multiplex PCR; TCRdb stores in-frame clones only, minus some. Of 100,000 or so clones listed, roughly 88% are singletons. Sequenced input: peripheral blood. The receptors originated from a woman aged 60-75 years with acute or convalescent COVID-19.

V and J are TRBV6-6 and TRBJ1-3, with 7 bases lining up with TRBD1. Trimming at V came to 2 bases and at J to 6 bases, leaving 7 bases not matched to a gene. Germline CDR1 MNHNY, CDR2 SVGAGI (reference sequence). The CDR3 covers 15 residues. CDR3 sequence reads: CASSYGRDRENTIYF. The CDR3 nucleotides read TGTGCCAGCAGTTACGGCCGGGACAGAGAAAACACCATATATTTT.

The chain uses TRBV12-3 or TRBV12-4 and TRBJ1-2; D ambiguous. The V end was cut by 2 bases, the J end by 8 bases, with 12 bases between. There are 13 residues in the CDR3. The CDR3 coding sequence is TGTGCCAGCAGTTTATGGGAGATCCGGGGCTACACCTTC. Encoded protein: CASSLWEIRGYTF.

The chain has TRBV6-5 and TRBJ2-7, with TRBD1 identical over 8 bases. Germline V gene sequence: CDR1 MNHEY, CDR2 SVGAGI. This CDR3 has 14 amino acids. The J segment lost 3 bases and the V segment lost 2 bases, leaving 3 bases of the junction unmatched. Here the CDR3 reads CASSYTGGVYEQYF. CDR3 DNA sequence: TGTGCCAGCAGTTACACAGGGGGAGTCTACGAGCAGTACTTC.

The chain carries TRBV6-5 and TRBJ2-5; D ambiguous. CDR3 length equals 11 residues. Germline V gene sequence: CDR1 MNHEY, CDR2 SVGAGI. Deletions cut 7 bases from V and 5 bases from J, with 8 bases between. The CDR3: CASTLDETQYF. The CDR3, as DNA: TGTGCCAGCACTCTAGATGAGACCCAGTACTTC.

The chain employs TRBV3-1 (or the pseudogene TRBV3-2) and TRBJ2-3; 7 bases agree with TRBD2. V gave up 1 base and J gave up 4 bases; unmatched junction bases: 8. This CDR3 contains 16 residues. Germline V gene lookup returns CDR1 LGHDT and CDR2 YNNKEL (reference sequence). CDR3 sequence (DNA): TGTGCCAGCAGCCAAGGAGCGGGGAGGGTCCCAGATACGCAGTATTTT. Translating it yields CASSQGAGRVPDTQYF.

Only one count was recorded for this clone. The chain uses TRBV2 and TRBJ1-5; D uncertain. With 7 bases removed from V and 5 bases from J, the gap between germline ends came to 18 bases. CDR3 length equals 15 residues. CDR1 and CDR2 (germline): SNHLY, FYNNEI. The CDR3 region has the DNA TGTGCCAGCACCCAGGAGGCATATGGTGATCAGCCCCAGCATTTT. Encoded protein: CASTQEAYGDQPQHF.

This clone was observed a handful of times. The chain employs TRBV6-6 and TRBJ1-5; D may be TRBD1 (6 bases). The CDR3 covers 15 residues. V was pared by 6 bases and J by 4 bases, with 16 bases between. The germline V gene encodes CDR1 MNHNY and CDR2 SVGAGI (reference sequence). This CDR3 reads CASRIGQPPNQPQHF. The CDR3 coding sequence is TGTGCCAGCAGGATCGGACAGCCACCTAATCAGCCCCAGCATTTT.

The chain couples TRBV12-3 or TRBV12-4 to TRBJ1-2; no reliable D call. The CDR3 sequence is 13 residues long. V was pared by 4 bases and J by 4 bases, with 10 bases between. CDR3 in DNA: TGTGCCAGCAGTTCTGAGGGTGTCTATGGCTACACCTTC. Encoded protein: CASSSEGVYGYTF.

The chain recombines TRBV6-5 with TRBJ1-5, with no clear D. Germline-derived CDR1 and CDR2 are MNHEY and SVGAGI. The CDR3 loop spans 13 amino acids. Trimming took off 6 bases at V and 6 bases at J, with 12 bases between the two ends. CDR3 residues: CASRETHRQPQHF. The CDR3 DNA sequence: TGTGCCAGCAGGGAGACCCATCGTCAGCCCCAGCATTTT.

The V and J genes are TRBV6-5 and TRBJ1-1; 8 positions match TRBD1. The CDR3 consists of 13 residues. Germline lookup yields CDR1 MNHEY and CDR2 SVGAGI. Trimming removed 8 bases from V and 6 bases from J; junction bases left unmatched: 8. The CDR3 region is CASLRTGLAEAFF. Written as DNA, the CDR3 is TGTGCCAGCCTCCGGACAGGGTTGGCTGAAGCTTTCTTT.

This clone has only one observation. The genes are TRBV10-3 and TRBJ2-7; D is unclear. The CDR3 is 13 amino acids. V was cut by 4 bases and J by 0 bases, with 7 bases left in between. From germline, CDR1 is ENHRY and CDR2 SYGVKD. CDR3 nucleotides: TGTGCCATCAGTGGAACGGGCTCCTACGAGCAGTACTTC. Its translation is CAISGTGSYEQYF.

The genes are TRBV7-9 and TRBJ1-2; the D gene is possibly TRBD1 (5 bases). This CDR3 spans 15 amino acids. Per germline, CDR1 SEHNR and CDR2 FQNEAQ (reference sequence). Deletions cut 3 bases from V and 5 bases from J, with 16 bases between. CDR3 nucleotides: TGTGCCAGCAGCTTCGGAAGACAGCCGTTATATGGCTACACCTTC. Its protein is CASSFGRQPLYGYTF.

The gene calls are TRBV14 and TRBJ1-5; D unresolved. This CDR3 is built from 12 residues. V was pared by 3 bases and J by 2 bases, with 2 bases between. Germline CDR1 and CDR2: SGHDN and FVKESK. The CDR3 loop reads CASSHGNQPQHF. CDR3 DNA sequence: TGTGCCAGCAGCCACGGCAATCAGCCCCAGCATTTT.

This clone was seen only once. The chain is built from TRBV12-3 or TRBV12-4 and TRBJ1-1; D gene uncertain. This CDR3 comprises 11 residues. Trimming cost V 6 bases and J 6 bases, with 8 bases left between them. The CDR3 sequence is CASSLDSEAFF. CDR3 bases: TGTGCCAGCAGCTTGGACTCTGAAGCTTTCTTT.

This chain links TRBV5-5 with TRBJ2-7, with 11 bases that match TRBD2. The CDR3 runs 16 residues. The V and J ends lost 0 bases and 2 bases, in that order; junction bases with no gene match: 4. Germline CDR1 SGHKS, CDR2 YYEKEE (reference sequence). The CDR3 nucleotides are TGTGCCAGCAGCTTGGCCGGGACTAGCGGACCCTACGAGCAGTACTTC. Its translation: CASSLAGTSGPYEQYF.

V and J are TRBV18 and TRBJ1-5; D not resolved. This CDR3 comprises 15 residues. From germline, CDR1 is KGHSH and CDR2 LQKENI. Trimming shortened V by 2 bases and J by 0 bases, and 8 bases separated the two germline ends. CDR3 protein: CASSPTENSNQPQHF. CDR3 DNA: TGTGCCAGCTCACCAACAGAGAATAGCAATCAGCCCCAGCATTTT.

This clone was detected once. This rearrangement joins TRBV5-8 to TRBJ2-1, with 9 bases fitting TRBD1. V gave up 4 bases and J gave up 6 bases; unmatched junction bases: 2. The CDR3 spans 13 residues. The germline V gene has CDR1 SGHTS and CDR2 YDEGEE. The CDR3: CASSKTGGNEQFF. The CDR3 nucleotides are TGTGCCAGCAGCAAGACAGGGGGCAATGAGCAGTTCTTC.

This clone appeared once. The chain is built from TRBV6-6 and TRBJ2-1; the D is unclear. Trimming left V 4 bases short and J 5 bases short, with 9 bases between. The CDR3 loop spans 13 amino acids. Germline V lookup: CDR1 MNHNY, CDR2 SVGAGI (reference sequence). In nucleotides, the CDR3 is TGTGCCAGCAGTTTACCCCCGGACAATGAGCAGTTCTTC. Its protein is CASSLPPDNEQFF.

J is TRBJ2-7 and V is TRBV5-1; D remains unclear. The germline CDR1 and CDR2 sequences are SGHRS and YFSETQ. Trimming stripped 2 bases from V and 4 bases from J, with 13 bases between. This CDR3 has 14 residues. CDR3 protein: CASSFFSSPYEQYF. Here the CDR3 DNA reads TGCGCCAGCAGCTTTTTCAGTTCCCCTTACGAGCAGTACTTC.

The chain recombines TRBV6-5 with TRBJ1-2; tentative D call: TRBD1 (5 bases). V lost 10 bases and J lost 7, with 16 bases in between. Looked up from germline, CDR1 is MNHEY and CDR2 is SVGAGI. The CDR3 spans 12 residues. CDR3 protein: CATGTEGSGYTF. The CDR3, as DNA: TGTGCCACAGGGACGGAGGGCTCTGGCTACACCTTC.

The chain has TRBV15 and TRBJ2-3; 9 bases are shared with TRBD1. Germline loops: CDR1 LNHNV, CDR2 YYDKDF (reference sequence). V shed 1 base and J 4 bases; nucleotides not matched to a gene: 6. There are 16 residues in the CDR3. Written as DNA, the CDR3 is TGTGCCACCAGCAGAGGGGGACAGGGTGGGTCAGATACGCAGTATTTT. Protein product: CATSRGGQGGSDTQYF.